These T cell receptor beta chains were read from a single sample in a study of CD8 T cells in Susac syndrome. TCRdb redid the calling of the immunoSEQ multiplex PCR reads with MiXCR, one entry per CDR3 protein. The top ten clones hold 0.2% to 0.3% of a sample with 69,000 or so distinct CDR3 sequences, approximately 95% of them seen once. The sample was CD8+ T cells from PBMCs. These TCRs come from a human donor in good health. CDR3s include the opening cysteine and the closing phenylalanine or tryptophan. The order of the fields is CDR3 length, D gene, V gene, J gene, clone size, CDR3 protein, CDR3 DNA. The D gene is left open where the match is weak. Clone size is stated in some rows and not others, as once, few, many or a class when expanded.

CDR3 length: 17; D gene: NA; V gene: TRBV5-6; J gene: TRBJ2-6; clone size: NA; CDR3 protein: CASSFWTAVSGANVLTF; CDR3 DNA: TGTGCCAGCAGCTTCTGGACAGCGGTCTCTGGGGCCAACGTCCTGACTTTC
CDR3 length: 13; D gene: NA; V gene: TRBV19; J gene: TRBJ2-1; clone size: NA; CDR3 protein: CASSIVQGGEQFF; CDR3 DNA: TGTGCCAGTAGTATTGTGCAGGGCGGTGAGCAGTTCTTC
CDR3 length: 15; D gene: NA; V gene: TRBV27; J gene: TRBJ2-5; clone size: NA; CDR3 protein: CASSLTGSDGETQYF; CDR3 DNA: TGTGCCAGCAGTTTGACAGGATCCGACGGGGAGACCCAGTACTTC
CDR3 length: 15; D gene: TRBD1; V gene: TRBV7-9; J gene: TRBJ1-2; clone size: NA; CDR3 protein: CASSLGETGDYGYTF; CDR3 DNA: TGTGCCAGCAGCTTAGGAGAGACAGGGGACTATGGCTACACCTTC
CDR3 length: 15; D gene: NA; V gene: TRBV7-9; J gene: TRBJ1-6; clone size: NA; CDR3 protein: CASSLEGTYNSPLHF; CDR3 DNA: TGTGCCAGCAGCCTCGAGGGCACCTATAATTCACCCCTCCACTTT
CDR3 length: 16; D gene: TRBD2; V gene: TRBV5-6; J gene: TRBJ2-1; clone size: once; CDR3 protein: CASSLGGLADNNEQFF; CDR3 DNA: TGTGCCAGCAGCTTGGGGGGACTAGCGGATAACAATGAGCAGTTCTTC
CDR3 length: 16; D gene: TRBD1; V gene: TRBV7-9; J gene: TRBJ1-1; clone size: NA; CDR3 protein: CASSFDREGTGTEAFF; CDR3 DNA: TGTGCCAGCAGCTTCGACAGGGAGGGGACTGGAACTGAAGCTTTCTTT
CDR3 length: 13; D gene: NA; V gene: TRBV29-1; J gene: TRBJ1-2; clone size: NA; CDR3 protein: CSVEGGNEAGYTF; CDR3 DNA: TGCAGCGTTGAGGGGGGCAATGAGGCAGGCTACACCTTC
CDR3 length: 15; D gene: NA; V gene: TRBV19; J gene: TRBJ1-6; clone size: NA; CDR3 protein: CASSLSYPADSPLHF; CDR3 DNA: TGTGCCAGTAGTTTGTCCTATCCAGCGGATTCACCCCTCCACTTT
CDR3 length: 15; D gene: NA; V gene: TRBV12-3/TRBV12-4; J gene: TRBJ1-5; clone size: NA; CDR3 protein: CASTSFGQGNQPQHF; CDR3 DNA: TGTGCCAGCACCTCCTTTGGTCAGGGGAATCAGCCCCAGCATTTT
CDR3 length: 14; D gene: TRBD1; V gene: TRBV7-9; J gene: TRBJ2-7; clone size: NA; CDR3 protein: CASSARQGAYEQYF; CDR3 DNA: TGTGCCAGCAGCGCCCGACAGGGGGCTTACGAGCAGTACTTC
CDR3 length: 15; D gene: TRBD1; V gene: TRBV28; J gene: TRBJ2-1; clone size: NA; CDR3 protein: CASIQTGGANNEQFF; CDR3 DNA: TGTGCCAGCATCCAGACAGGGGGCGCTAACAATGAGCAGTTCTTC
CDR3 length: 14; D gene: NA; V gene: TRBV19; J gene: TRBJ1-5; clone size: NA; CDR3 protein: CASSIPGLNQPQHF; CDR3 DNA: TGTGCCAGTAGTATCCCAGGGCTTAATCAGCCCCAGCATTTT
CDR3 length: 13; D gene: NA; V gene: TRBV9; J gene: TRBJ2-7; clone size: NA; CDR3 protein: CASSGARSYEQYF; CDR3 DNA: TGTGCCAGCAGCGGGGCGCGCTCCTACGAGCAGTACTTC
CDR3 length: 14; D gene: NA; V gene: TRBV7-9; J gene: TRBJ1-2; clone size: NA; CDR3 protein: CASSSSGYDYGYTF; CDR3 DNA: TGTGCCAGCAGCTCAAGTGGGTATGACTATGGCTACACCTTC